The T cell receptor beta chain under discussion was sequenced for a study of human T cells and chemical hapten exposure. Germline loops: CDR1 LGHNT, CDR2 FRNRAP. Trimming pared 3 bases from V and 3 bases from J, leaving 11 bases between. There are 14 residues in the CDR3. One entry per CDR3 protein, called by TCRdb with MiXCR from the RACE reads. The sample consists of 150,000 to 200,000 distinct CDR3 sequences, about 15% of them appearing once. The sample's time point: patch test 1, 2 weeks after DPC sensitization. Treatment given: therapeutic diphenylcyclopropenone sensitization with weekly scalp DPC.

The specimen was whole blood, collected in connection with sensitization to the hapten diphenylcyclopropenone (DPC). V is TRBV12-5 and J is TRBJ1-1; a possible D gene is TRBD1 (6 bases). The TCR originated in a woman in her twenties or thirties with alopecia areata. Some clones in this sample may be carry-over from other donors' samples. Here the CDR3 reads CASGLYRDHTEAFF. The CDR3 DNA reads as TGTGCTAGTGGTTTATACAGGGATCACACTGAAGCTTTCTTT. The full variable domain, with the rest looked up from reference TRBV12-5 and TRBJ1-1, is DARVTQTPRHKVTEMGQEVTMRCQPILGHNTVFWYRQTMMQGLELLAYFRNRAPLDDSGMPKDRFSAEMPDATLATLKIQPSEPRDSAVYFCASGLYRDHTEAFFGQGTRLTVV.